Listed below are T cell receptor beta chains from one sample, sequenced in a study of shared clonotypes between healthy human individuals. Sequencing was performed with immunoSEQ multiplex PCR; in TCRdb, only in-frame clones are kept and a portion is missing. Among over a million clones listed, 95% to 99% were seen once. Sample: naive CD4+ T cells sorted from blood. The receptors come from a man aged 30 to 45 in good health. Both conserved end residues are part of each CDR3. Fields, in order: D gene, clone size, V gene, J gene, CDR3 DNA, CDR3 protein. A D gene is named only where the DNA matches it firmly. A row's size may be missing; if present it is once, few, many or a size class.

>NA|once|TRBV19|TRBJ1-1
TGTGCCAGTAGCCGTCCGGCTGAAGCTTTCTTT
CASSRPAEAFF
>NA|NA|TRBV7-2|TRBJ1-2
TGTGCCAGCAGCCAACAAGGGCTCCCTAACTATGGCTACACCTTC
CASSQQGLPNYGYTF
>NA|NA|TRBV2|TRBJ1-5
TGTGCCAGCAGACGCGGCAGGGCGGGGGATAGCAATCAGCCCCAGCATTTT
CASRRGRAGDSNQPQHF
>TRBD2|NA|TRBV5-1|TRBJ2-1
TGCGCCAGCAGCTTGGAGGTAGGGACTAGGGATGAGCAGTTCTTC
CASSLEVGTRDEQFF
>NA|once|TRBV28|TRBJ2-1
TGTGCCAGCAGTGACCCCAGCGGAACCTACAATGAGCAGTTCTTC
CASSDPSGTYNEQFF
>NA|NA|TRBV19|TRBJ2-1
TGTGCCAGTAAAATAGGACTCCACAACAATGAGCAGTTCTTC
CASKIGLHNNEQFF
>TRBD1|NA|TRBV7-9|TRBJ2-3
TGTGCCAGCAGCTTCGACAGGGGACCAGATACGCAGTATTTT
CASSFDRGPDTQYF
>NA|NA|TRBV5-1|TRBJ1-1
TGCGCCAGCAGCAGGGACGGGACGAACACTGAAGCTTTCTTT
CASSRDGTNTEAFF
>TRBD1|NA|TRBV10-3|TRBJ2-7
TGTGCCATCAGCCCATCACCCCCGGGACAGGGGGCGAACGAGCAGTACTTC
CAISPSPPGQGANEQYF
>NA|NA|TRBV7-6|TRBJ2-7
TGTGCCAGCAGCCCCTTTGGGGGAAACGAGCAGTACTTC
CASSPFGGNEQYF
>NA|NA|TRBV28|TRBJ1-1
TGTGCCAGCAGTTTCGTAGGGAGTAGAGGCACTGAAGCTTTCTTT
CASSFVGSRGTEAFF
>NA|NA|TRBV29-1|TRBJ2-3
TGCAGCCATTCCTTACAGGGAGTCACAGATACGCAGTATTTT
CSHSLQGVTDTQYF